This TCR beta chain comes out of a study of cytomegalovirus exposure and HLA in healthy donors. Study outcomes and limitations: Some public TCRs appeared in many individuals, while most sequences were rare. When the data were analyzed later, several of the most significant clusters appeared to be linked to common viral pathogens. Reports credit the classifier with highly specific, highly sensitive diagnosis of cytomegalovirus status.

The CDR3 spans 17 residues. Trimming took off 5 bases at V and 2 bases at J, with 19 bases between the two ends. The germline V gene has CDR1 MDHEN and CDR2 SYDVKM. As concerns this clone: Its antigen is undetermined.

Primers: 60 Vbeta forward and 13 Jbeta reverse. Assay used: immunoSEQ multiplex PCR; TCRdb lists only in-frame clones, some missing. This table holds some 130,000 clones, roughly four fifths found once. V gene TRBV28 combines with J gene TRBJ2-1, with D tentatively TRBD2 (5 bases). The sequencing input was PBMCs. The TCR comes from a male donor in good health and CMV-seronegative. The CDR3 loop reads CASSPYLALGTYNEQFF. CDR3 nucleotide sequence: TGTGCCAGCAGTCCCTATTTAGCGTTGGGCACCTACAATGAGCAGTTCTTC. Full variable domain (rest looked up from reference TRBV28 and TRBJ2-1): DVKVTQSSRYLVKRTGEKVFLECVQDMDHENMFWYRQDPGLGLRLIYFSYDVKMKEKGDIPEGYSVSREKKERFSLILESASTNQTSMYLCASSPYLALGTYNEQFFGPGTRLTVL.